The clone carrying this T cell receptor (beta chain) has a single count. Its target is not known. Germline values: CDR1 LNHDA, CDR2 SQIVND (reference sequence). The CDR3 loop spans 17 amino acids. Trimming removed 5 bases from V and 0 bases from J; junction bases left unmatched: 10. These data originate in a study of cytomegalovirus exposure and HLA in healthy donors. General observations from the study: Reportedly, diagnosis of cytomegalovirus status by the classifier showed high specificity and sensitivity.

The study ran its PCR with 60 Vbeta and 13 Jbeta primers. Clones were sequenced by immunoSEQ multiplex PCR, and TCRdb holds only the in-frame ones, with some missing. Among roughly 80,000 clones, approximately 84% were seen once, and the ten largest hold 2.4%. This sequence originates from a woman between 45 and 60 years old in good health and CMV-seronegative. This chain joins TRBV19 and TRBJ1-3; 7 positions agree with TRBD1. The source material was PBMCs. CDR3 residues: CASSLLGQPISGNTIYF. The CDR3 DNA is TGTGCCAGTAGTCTCCTGGGACAGCCGATCTCTGGAAACACCATATATTTT.